This T cell receptor beta chain derives from a study of OX40 agonist ivuxolimab in advanced cancers. Study overall: Ivuxolimab is an agonistic anti-OX40 (CD134) antibody, and patients were treated with it. The dose of intravenous ivuxolimab that patients received every 2 weeks ranged from 0.01 to 10 mg/kg.

Regarding this clone: Its antigen remains unknown.

Some clones are missing from TCRdb's copy, which holds only in-frame ones; the method was immunoSEQ multiplex PCR. The table has around 68,000 clones, approximately 86% seen once. General study results and limits: Among the lowest peripheral clonal expansion occurred in 0.1-3.0 mg/kg partial responders. Expanded peripheral T-cell antigen specificity went undetermined.

The source material was CD4+ or CD8+ T cells sorted from blood, sampled in a trial of the OX40 agonist ivuxolimab. The clonotype originates from an adult with an advanced solid tumor such as melanoma, head and neck, liver or kidney cancer.

The CDR3 nucleotides are TGTGCCAGCAGCAAAGGGCGTCAGGGTATAACCGGGGAGCTGTTTTTT. Protein sequence: CASSKGRQGITGELFF. The chain joins TRBV7-9 to TRBJ2-2, with a tentative D call TRBD1 (5 bases). Germline V gene lookup returns CDR1 SEHNR and CDR2 FQNEAQ (reference sequence). V gave up 5 bases and J gave up 5 bases, with 18 bases separating them. The CDR3 is made up of 16 amino acids.